One T cell receptor beta chain is described in this entry. The source of the sample is a study of blood T cell repertoires in COVID-19. The repertoire was sequenced with immunoSEQ multiplex PCR; TCRdb's copy has only in-frame clones and lacks some. The table includes fewer than 500,000 clones, roughly 86% detected once. CDR3 length: 15 amino acids. The V gene's germline CDR1 is LGHNT and CDR2 FRNRAP. Trimming left V 7 bases short and J 1 base short, with 16 bases between. Sequencing was carried out using peripheral blood. This receptor was taken from a human donor with acute or convalescent COVID-19. The donor label of this sample is uncertain. The chain carries TRBV12-5 and TRBJ1-1, with D possibly matching TRBD1 (5 bases). CDR3 sequence: CASVLDTPENTEAFF. The CDR3 DNA reads TGTGCTAGTGTCTTGGACACCCCCGAGAACACTGAAGCTTTCTTT.